The following is a T cell receptor beta chain sequence with its context. Its antigen is undetermined. TCRdb reanalysed the reads using MiXCR and keeps one entry per CDR3 protein. This table has fewer than 550,000 distinct CDR3 sequences, about 30% appearing once. These data are taken from a study of T cell repertoires in cytomegalovirus infection. About the research overall: Through public TCR beta signatures, both CMV infection and matching HLA type were indicated. General study results and limits: Predominance within the ex vivo response was attributable to HLA-C-restricted CMV-specific TCR beta clonotypes. The cumulative frequency of public TCR beta families distinguished individuals who carried CMV together with the relevant HLA.

The CDR3 loop spans 19 amino acids. CDR1 is DFQATT, CDR2 SNEGSKA, per germline (reference sequence). V shed 0 bases and J 3 bases; nucleotides not matched to a gene: 15. This clonotype was obtained from a human donor in good health (CMV status not recorded). Some clones in this sample may be carry-over from other donors' samples. Sequenced input: PBMCs. The chain combines TRBV20-1 with TRBJ2-1, with 9 bases identical to TRBD2. The CDR3 reads CSARDPAGGPLVGYNEQFF. The CDR3 DNA is TGCAGTGCTAGAGATCCCGCGGGAGGGCCACTCGTTGGCTACAATGAGCAGTTCTTC.